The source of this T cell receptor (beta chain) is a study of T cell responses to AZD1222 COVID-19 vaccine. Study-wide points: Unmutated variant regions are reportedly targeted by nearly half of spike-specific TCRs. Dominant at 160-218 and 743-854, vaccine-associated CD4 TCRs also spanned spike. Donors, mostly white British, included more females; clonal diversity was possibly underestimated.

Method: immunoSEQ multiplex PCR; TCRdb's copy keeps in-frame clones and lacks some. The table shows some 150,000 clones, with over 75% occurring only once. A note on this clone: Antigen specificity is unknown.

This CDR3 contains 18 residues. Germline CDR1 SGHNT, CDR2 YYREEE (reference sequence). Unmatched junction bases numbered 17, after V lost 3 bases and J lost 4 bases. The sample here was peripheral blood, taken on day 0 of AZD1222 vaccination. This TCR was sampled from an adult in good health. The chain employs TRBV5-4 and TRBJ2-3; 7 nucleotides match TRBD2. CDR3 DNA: TGTGCCAGCAGCTACGAACTTGGGGCGGGAGATTTGCCAGATACGCAGTATTTT. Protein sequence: CASSYELGAGDLPDTQYF.